This T cell receptor beta chain originates from a study of OX40 agonist ivuxolimab in advanced cancers. The germline gives CDR1 KGHSH, CDR2 LQKENI. The CDR3 length is 14 residues. Trimming stripped 1 base from V and 3 bases from J, with 6 bases between. Using immunoSEQ multiplex PCR, the repertoire was profiled, and TCRdb retains in-frame clones only, with some absent. This table holds tens of thousands of clones, around 87% found once. The sequenced sample was CD4+ or CD8+ T cells sorted from blood, obtained in a trial of the OX40 agonist ivuxolimab. The sequence derives from an adult with an advanced solid tumor such as melanoma, head and neck, liver or kidney cancer. The genes are TRBV18 and TRBJ1-4; D remains unclear. CDR3 protein: CASSPLPPNEKLFF. The CDR3 DNA sequence: TGTGCCAGCTCACCACTCCCTCCTAATGAAAAACTGTTTTTT.